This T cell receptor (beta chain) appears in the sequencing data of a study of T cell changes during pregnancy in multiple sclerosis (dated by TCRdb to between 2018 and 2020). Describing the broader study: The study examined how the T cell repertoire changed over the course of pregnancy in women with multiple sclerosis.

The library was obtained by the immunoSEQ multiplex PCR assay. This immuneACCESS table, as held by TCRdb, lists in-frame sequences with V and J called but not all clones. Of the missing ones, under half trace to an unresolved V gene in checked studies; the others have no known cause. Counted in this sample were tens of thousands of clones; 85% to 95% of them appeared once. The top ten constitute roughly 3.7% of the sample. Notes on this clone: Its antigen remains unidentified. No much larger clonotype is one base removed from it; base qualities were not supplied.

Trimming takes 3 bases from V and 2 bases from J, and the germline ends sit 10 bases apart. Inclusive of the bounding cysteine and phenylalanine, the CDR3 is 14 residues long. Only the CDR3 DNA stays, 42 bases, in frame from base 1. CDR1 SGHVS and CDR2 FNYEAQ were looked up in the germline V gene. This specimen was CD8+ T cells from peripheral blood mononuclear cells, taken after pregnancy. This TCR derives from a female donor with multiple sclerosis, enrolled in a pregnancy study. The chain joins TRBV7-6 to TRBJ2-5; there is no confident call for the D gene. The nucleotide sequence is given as TGTGCCAGCAGCTTGGCAGATGTTCAAGAGACCCAGTACTTC. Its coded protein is CASSLADVQETQYF.